Sequencing of this T cell receptor (beta chain) was carried out in a study of vaccination and CD4 T cells after COVID-19. Across the whole study: Four females and six males made up the convalescents, with two Hispanic.

The treatment denotes: approximately nine-day PBMC culture with coronavirus spike peptide pools or control peptides (ViraFEST assay). Any prior SARS-CoV-2 infection was absent in healthy vaccine recipients, as negative nucleocapsid antibodies before and after vaccination showed. Wells contained roughly 1.9 million PBMCs each, and these were cultured with roughly 10 IU/ml IL-2 and 9 to 10 ug/ml peptide pools. The germline gives CDR1 MNHNS, CDR2 SASEGT. The CDR3 spans 13 residues. This clonotype was seen more than once but under ten times. Antigen unknown. One end of the junction fails to match germline, which may point to a read error. Sequencing of the DNA from cultured CD4+ T cells was carried out with the Oncomine TCR Beta short-read assay. Someone extracted genomic DNA from cultured CD4+ T cells. In TCRdb, the PCR reads were re-called with MiXCR into one record per CDR3 protein. Among around 13,000 distinct CDR3 sequences listed, 27% were seen once.

The sample in question was CD4+ T cells from blood, cultured in vitro, obtained before SARS-CoV-2 vaccination. The sequence was obtained from a human donor who received a COVID-19 vaccine. V is TRBV6-1 and J is TRBJ2-7; either TRBD1 or TRBD2 may supply D (5 bases each). The CDR3 DNA reads TGTGCCAGCTTACGACCGGGACGGGCAATTTTGTGCTTC. Encoded protein: CASLRPGRAILCF.